Detailed here is one T cell receptor beta chain. The sample has other DNA sequences that encode this CDR3 too. As defined, naive CD8 cells were CD45RO-negative and positively selected for CCR7, with terminally differentiated effector memory CD45RA+ cells excluded. This specimen comes from a study of shared clonotypes between healthy human individuals. Study-level information: Used for every donor were three CD4 naive, three CD4 memory, two CD8 naive and one CD8 memory plate.

Clones were sequenced by immunoSEQ multiplex PCR, and TCRdb holds only the in-frame ones, with some missing. The table lists 450,000 to 700,000 clones, roughly 95% of them singletons, with 0.11% in the top ten. Trimming shortened V by 4 bases and J by 7 bases, and 9 bases separated the two germline ends. Looked up from germline, CDR1 is SGHNT and CDR2 is YYREEE (reference sequence). The CDR3 extends over 11 amino acids. Specimen: naive CD8+ T cells sorted from blood. This receptor was taken from a woman aged 25 to 39 in good health. This chain connects TRBV5-4 to TRBJ2-7, with D unresolved. In DNA form, the CDR3 reads TGTGCCAGCAGCGATGACTCGGAGCAGTACTTC. Its protein is CASSDDSEQYF. The full variable domain, its missing parts supplied by reference TRBV5-4 and TRBJ2-7, is ETGVTQSPTHLIKTRGQQVTLRCSSQSGHNTVSWYQQALGQGPQFIFQYYREEENGRGNFPPRFSGLQFPNYSSELNVNALELDDSALYLCASSDDSEQYFGPGTRLTVT.